Presented here are 9 T cell receptor beta chains from one specimen sequenced in a study of vaccination and CD4 T cells after COVID-19. Cultured CD4+ T cell DNA underwent sequencing with the Oncomine TCR Beta short-read assay. TCRdb re-called the PCR reads through MiXCR, storing one row per CDR3 protein. Here the sample spans roughly 4,500 distinct CDR3 sequences, around 48% being singletons. This sample's treatment: approximately 10-day PBMC culture with coronavirus spike peptide pools or control peptides (ViraFEST assay). These receptors lack a known antigen. Input material: CD4+ T cells from blood, cultured in vitro. The receptor set was obtained from a human donor who had recovered from COVID-19.

V usage is TRBV25-1 and J usage is TRBJ1-1; D gene unclear. The CDR3 is 17 residues long. CDR1 is MGHDK, CDR2 SYGVNS, per germline. Deletions cut 2 bases from V and 1 base from J, with 17 bases between. The CDR3 reads CASSEGKAADWNTEAFF. For the CDR3, the DNA is TGTGCCAGCAGTGAAGGTAAGGCTGCTGATTGGAACACTGAAGCTTTCTTT.

This chain joins TRBV7-2 and TRBJ2-1; 7 bases agree with TRBD1. J lost 2 bases, V lost 5 bases, and 9 bases had no gene match. The CDR3 sequence is 16 residues long. Germline V lookup: CDR1 SGHTA, CDR2 FQGNSA. The CDR3 reads CASSPYRDSPYNEQFF. For the CDR3, the DNA is TGTGCCAGCAGCCCTTACCGGGACAGTCCCTACAATGAGCAGTTCTTC.

This sequence joins TRBV5-1 and TRBJ2-7, with 13 bases fitting TRBD2. V shed 2 bases and J 3 bases; nucleotides not matched to a gene: 8. Germline V lookup: CDR1 SGHRS, CDR2 YFSETQ. This CDR3 region has 17 residues. The CDR3 coding sequence is TGCGCCAGCAGCTTAAGACTAGCGGGAGGCCCGGGCTACGAGCAGTACTTC. Protein sequence: CASSLRLAGGPGYEQYF.

By share of the sample, this clonotype is medium-sized. The rearrangement links TRBV25-1 to TRBJ1-2; D remains ambiguous. Germline loops: CDR1 MGHDK, CDR2 SYGVNS. Trimming stripped 4 bases from V and 6 bases from J, with 9 bases between. The CDR3 totals 12 residues. The CDR3 loop reads CASSVLGHGYTF. The CDR3 DNA reads as TGTGCCAGCAGTGTACTCGGCCATGGCTACACCTTC.

The J gene is TRBJ2-6, the V gene TRBV7-9; a weak D match, TRBD2 (5 bases). This CDR3 region has 18 residues. Germline-derived CDR1 and CDR2 are SEHNR and FQNEAQ (reference sequence). V was clipped by 3 bases and J by 0 bases, with 15 bases between them. The DNA of the CDR3 is TGTGCCAGCAGCTTCCAAGCCCGGAGGATCTCTGGGGCCAACGTCCTGACTTTC. Its protein is CASSFQARRISGANVLTF.

V is TRBV6-1 and J is TRBJ1-5; D uncertain. The germline CDR1 and CDR2 sequences are MNHNS and SASEGT. The CDR3 consists of 13 residues. Trimming removed 1 base from V and 4 bases from J, with 5 bases in between. The CDR3 DNA follows: TGTGCCAGCAGTGAAGTCGAGAATCAGCCCCAGCATTTT. Its translation is CASSEVENQPQHF.

The genes are TRBV20-1 and TRBJ2-7; D assignment may be TRBD1 or TRBD2 (5 bases each). Germline V gives CDR1 DFQATT, CDR2 SNEGSKA (reference sequence). This CDR3 spans 16 amino acids. V shed 6 bases and J shed 0 bases, with 21 bases lying between them. CDR3 sequence reads: CSAPSPGTASSYEQYF. The CDR3 DNA sequence: TGCAGTGCACCCTCACCCGGGACGGCCAGCTCCTACGAGCAGTACTTC.

The V and J genes are TRBV20-1 and TRBJ1-3, with 10 bases that match TRBD1. This CDR3 has 14 amino acids. J gave up 7 bases and V 6 bases, and 9 bases lay outside the gene matches. The germline CDR1 and CDR2 sequences are DFQATT and SNEGSKA (reference sequence). The CDR3 DNA follows: TGCAGTGCCTTGGATCGGACAGGGGGGAACACCATATATTTT. Its translation is CSALDRTGGNTIYF.

This chain connects TRBV19 to TRBJ1-5, with a tentative D call TRBD1 (5 bases). Germline loops: CDR1 LNHDA, CDR2 SQIVND (reference sequence). The CDR3 length is 15 residues. Trimming took off 5 bases at V and 2 bases at J, with 13 bases between the two ends. The CDR3: CASSRDRVGNQPQHF. The CDR3 DNA reads TGTGCCAGTAGTCGGGACCGCGTCGGCAATCAGCCCCAGCATTTT.